These 23 T cell receptor beta chains share one sample of origin, sequenced in a study of vaccination effects on CD4 cells after COVID-19. No antigens are known for them. Isolation of CD4+ T cells took place after 10 days of culture. Using immunoSEQ multiplex PCR, the repertoire was profiled, and TCRdb retains in-frame clones only, with some absent. The sample records roughly 34,000 clones, 70% being singletons. Sequenced material: CD4+ T cells from PBMCs cultured without peptide, taken before COVID-19 vaccination. The receptors come from a human donor who received a COVID-19 vaccine.

This clone was observed once. The chain is built from TRBV7-2 and TRBJ1-1; possibly TRBD1 for D (5 bases). V was trimmed by 1 base and J by 4 bases, leaving 10 bases between them. The CDR3 consists of 14 residues. Germline values: CDR1 SGHTA, CDR2 FQGNSA. The CDR3 sequence is CASSLGRGSTEAFF. As DNA, the CDR3 is TGTGCCAGCAGCTTAGGAAGGGGAAGCACTGAAGCTTTCTTT.

The V gene is TRBV10-2, the J gene TRBJ1-2; TRBD1 agrees at 7 bases. Germline CDR1 reads WSHSY; CDR2 reads SAAADI. The CDR3 runs 16 residues. The V gene end was trimmed by 6 bases and the J gene end by 4 bases; junction bases not matched to a gene: 14. CDR3 nucleotide sequence: TGCGCCAGCAGAGATATGACAGGGTGGGAAGGCTATGGCTACACCTTC. It encodes CASRDMTGWEGYGYTF.

The rearrangement links TRBV14 to TRBJ2-4, with a weak D call TRBD1 (8 bases). This CDR3 has 14 residues. V was trimmed by 2 bases and J by 10 bases, leaving 15 bases between them. The germline V gene encodes CDR1 SGHDN and CDR2 FVKESK. CDR3 in amino acids: CASSQYTGGGIQYF. The CDR3, as DNA: TGTGCCAGCAGCCAATATACAGGGGGGGGTATTCAGTACTTC. Using reference TRBV14 and TRBJ2-4 for the parts outside the CDR3, the full variable domain is EAGVTQFPSHSVIEKGQTVTLRCDPISGHDNLYWYRRVMGKEIKFLLHFVKESKQDESGMPNNRFLAERTGGTYSTLKVQPAELEDSGVYFCASSQYTGGGIQYFGAGTRLSVL.

The J gene is TRBJ2-2, the V gene TRBV11-3; D may be TRBD1 (5 bases). V lost 3 bases to trimming and J lost 7 bases, with 12 bases between them. The germline CDR1 and CDR2 sequences are SGHNT and YENEEA. CDR3 length: 14 residues. The CDR3 DNA reads TGTGCCAGCAGCTTCCAGAAGGGGTTCGGGGAGCTGTTTTTT. It codes for CASSFQKGFGELFF.

This clone is categorized as medium-sized. This chain joins TRBV2 and TRBJ1-5; D may be TRBD1 (5 bases). The germline V gene has CDR1 SNHLY and CDR2 FYNNEI. V gave up 4 bases and J gave up 3 bases, with 13 bases separating them. This CDR3 comprises 15 residues. The CDR3 is CASSGLGASNQPQHF. The CDR3 nucleotides read TGTGCCAGCAGTGGGCTTGGGGCCTCCAATCAGCCCCAGCATTTT.

This chain joins TRBV10-3 and TRBJ2-2; 7 bases agree with TRBD1. Looked up from germline, CDR1 is ENHRY and CDR2 is SYGVKD. V gave up 0 bases and J gave up 2 bases; unmatched junction bases: 12. The CDR3 runs to 19 residues. CDR3 nucleotides: TGTGCCATCAGTGAGTCAAGGTTTCGGCAGGGGGACAACACCGGGGAGCTGTTTTTT. It yields the protein CAISESRFRQGDNTGELFF.

This clone was counted a few times. The chain employs TRBV12-3 or TRBV12-4 and TRBJ1-3, with D hard to call. With 10 bases removed from V and 0 bases from J, the gap between germline ends came to 7 bases. The CDR3 covers 12 residues. CDR3 residues: CATGLSGNTIYF. In DNA, the CDR3 is TGTGCCACCGGGCTCTCTGGAAACACCATATATTTT.

CDR3 coding DNA: TGCGCCAGCAGTGCATCCTCTTGGGAGACCCAGTACTTC. As protein: CASSASSWETQYF. This rearrangement joins TRBV10-2 to TRBJ2-5; D gene uncertain. The germline V and J ends were trimmed by 4 bases and 5 bases, with 11 bases remaining between them. Germline CDR1 and CDR2: WSHSY and SAAADI. This CDR3 is 13 amino acids long.

In this sample, this clone turned up once. V is TRBV18 and J is TRBJ2-7, with 9 bases fitting TRBD1. Germline V gene sequence: CDR1 KGHSH, CDR2 LQKENI. V was pared by 6 bases and J by 2 bases, with 5 bases of the junction left unmatched. The CDR3 length is 14 residues. The CDR3 spells CASSEGQGPYEQYF. The CDR3, as DNA: TGTGCCAGCTCCGAGGGACAGGGCCCCTACGAGCAGTACTTC. Supplemented by reference TRBV18 and TRBJ2-7, the full variable domain reads NAGVMQNPRHLVRRRGQEARLRCSPMKGHSHVYWYRQLPEEGLKFMVYLQKENIIDESGMPKERFSAEFPKEGPSILRIQQVVRGDSAAYFCASSEGQGPYEQYFGPGTRLTVT.

The rearrangement uses TRBV11-3 and TRBJ2-5; the match to TRBD2 covers 7 bases. In germline, CDR1 is SGHNT, CDR2 YENEEA. The J segment lost 0 bases and the V segment lost 1 base, leaving 5 bases of the junction unmatched. The CDR3 loop spans 16 amino acids. The CDR3, as DNA: TGTGCCAGCAGCTTAGGCTCGGGGGGAAACCAAGAGACCCAGTACTTC. Translated, it gives CASSLGSGGNQETQYF.

The chain combines TRBV18 with TRBJ2-3; D is possibly TRBD2 (5 bases). Trimming removed 3 bases at V and 2 bases at J, with 9 bases between. Germline V lookup: CDR1 KGHSH, CDR2 LQKENI. The CDR3 is 14 residues long. The CDR3 spells CASSPGLNTDTQYF. In DNA form, the CDR3 reads TGTGCCAGCTCACCCGGACTGAACACAGATACGCAGTATTTT. Combining the CDR3 with reference TRBV18 and TRBJ2-3 gives the whole variable domain NAGVMQNPRHLVRRRGQEARLRCSPMKGHSHVYWYRQLPEEGLKFMVYLQKENIIDESGMPKERFSAEFPKEGPSILRIQQVVRGDSAAYFCASSPGLNTDTQYFGPGTRLTVL.

Comments on this clone: One junction end does not reproduce the germline sequence, and a read error may be involved. The genes are TRBV6-5 and TRBJ1-2, with TRBD1 identical over 9 bases. The CDR3 covers 14 residues. The germline V gene has CDR1 MNHEY and CDR2 SVGAGI. CDR3: CASSYLTGGAVTFF. The DNA for the CDR3 is TGTGCCAGCAGTTACCTAACAGGGGGCGCGGTCACCTTCTTC.

The V and J genes are TRBV4-1 and TRBJ2-1; the match to TRBD2 covers 12 bases. The CDR3 totals 20 residues. The germline gives CDR1 MGHRA, CDR2 YSYEKL. Trimming removed 6 bases from V and 0 bases from J; junction bases left unmatched: 15. The DNA of the CDR3 is TGCGCCAGCAGACAGGGACCCTGGACTAGCGGGACCAGCTCCTACAATGAGCAGTTCTTC. Translation: CASRQGPWTSGTSSYNEQFF.

The chain has TRBV5-1 and TRBJ1-2, with D perhaps TRBD1 (5 bases). V lost 4 bases and J lost 8, with 12 bases in between. Germline V CDR1 and CDR2: SGHRS, YFSETQ. This CDR3 comprises 12 residues. Written as DNA, the CDR3 is TGCGCCAGCAGCGCGCAGGGATCAGGCTACACCTTC. As protein: CASSAQGSGYTF.

The V and J genes are TRBV11-2 and TRBJ1-2; D gene uncertain. V was cut by 5 bases and J by 4 bases, with 8 bases left in between. From germline, CDR1 is SGHAT and CDR2 FQNNGV. This CDR3 is 12 amino acids long. DNA of the CDR3: TGTGCCAGCAGCCAAGGGATCTATGGCTACACCTTC. Its protein is CASSQGIYGYTF. Supplemented by reference TRBV11-2 and TRBJ1-2, the full variable domain reads EAGVAQSPRYKIIEKRQSVAFWCNPISGHATLYWYQQILGQGPKLLIQFQNNGVVDDSQLPKDRFSAERLKGVDSTLKIQPAKLEDSAVYLCASSQGIYGYTFGSGTRLTVV.

The chain links TRBV24-1 to TRBJ2-1; D is unresolved. V was cut by 4 bases and J by 7 bases, with 4 bases left in between. From germline, CDR1 is KGHDR and CDR2 SFDVKD. The CDR3 totals 11 residues. The CDR3 spells CATSETNEQFF. CDR3 DNA: TGTGCCACCAGTGAGACTAATGAGCAGTTCTTC.

In its sample, this clone was seen a few times. The chain employs TRBV2 and TRBJ2-3; no reliable D call. The germline V gene encodes CDR1 SNHLY and CDR2 FYNNEI. The CDR3 contains 14 residues. Trimming cost V 6 bases and J 0 bases, with 10 bases left between them. CDR3 protein: CASSQTSSTDTQYF. The CDR3 DNA reads as TGTGCCAGCAGCCAGACTTCTAGCACAGATACGCAGTATTTT.

Of note for this clone: An end of the junction differs from the germline gene, which may be a read error. The genes are TRBV6-1 and TRBJ1-2; 9 nucleotides align to TRBD1. Germline-derived CDR1 and CDR2 are MNHNS and SASEGT. This CDR3 comprises 13 residues. The CDR3 is CASSEGDRVVGYF. CDR3 bases: TGTGCCAGCAGTGAAGGGGACAGGGTAGTTGGCTACTTC.

This clone has just a few counts. The rearrangement joins TRBV30 to TRBJ2-7; no firm D call. The ends were cut back, 3 bases at V and 0 bases at J, with 3 bases in the middle. This CDR3 contains 11 residues. Looked up from germline, CDR1 is GTSNPN and CDR2 is SVGIG (reference sequence). CDR3: CAWSHSYEQYF. The CDR3 nucleotides read TGTGCCTGGAGCCACTCCTACGAGCAGTACTTC.

This clone showed up just once. The chain joins TRBV29-1 to TRBJ2-7, with D unresolved. The CDR3 runs to 11 residues. Trimming took off 3 bases at V and 7 bases at J, with 10 bases between the two ends. Germline CDR1 is SQVTM and CDR2 is ANQGSEA. The CDR3 region has the DNA TGCAGCGTTGATCTATCCGGGGAGCAGTACTTC. Its translation is CSVDLSGEQYF.

The chain recombines TRBV15 with TRBJ1-2; 7 bases align to TRBD1. Trimming took 2 bases from V and 7 from J; bases not matched to a gene: 7. The CDR3 covers 14 residues. The germline V gene has CDR1 LNHNV and CDR2 YYDKDF (reference sequence). CDR3 region: CATSRQGGGGGYTF. The CDR3 nucleotides are TGTGCCACCAGCAGACAGGGGGGAGGTGGTGGCTACACCTTC.

The chain combines TRBV6-4 with TRBJ2-7; no reliable D call. With 8 bases removed from V and 5 bases from J, the gap between germline ends came to 16 bases. This CDR3 comprises 13 residues. Germline V gives CDR1 MRHNA, CDR2 SNTAGT. The CDR3 DNA sequence: TGTGCCAGCCCAAGTCATGGGGAACACGAGCAGTACTTC. The encoded protein is CASPSHGEHEQYF.

The chain employs TRBV3-1 (or the pseudogene TRBV3-2) and TRBJ1-2; 9 bases agree with TRBD1. Trimming at V came to 6 bases and at J to 8 bases, leaving 7 bases not matched to a gene. Germline CDR1 LGHDT, CDR2 YNNKEL (reference sequence). This CDR3 has 13 amino acids. This CDR3 reads CASSLRTGVGYTF. The CDR3 nucleotides are TGTGCCAGCAGTTTACGGACAGGGGTCGGCTACACCTTC.